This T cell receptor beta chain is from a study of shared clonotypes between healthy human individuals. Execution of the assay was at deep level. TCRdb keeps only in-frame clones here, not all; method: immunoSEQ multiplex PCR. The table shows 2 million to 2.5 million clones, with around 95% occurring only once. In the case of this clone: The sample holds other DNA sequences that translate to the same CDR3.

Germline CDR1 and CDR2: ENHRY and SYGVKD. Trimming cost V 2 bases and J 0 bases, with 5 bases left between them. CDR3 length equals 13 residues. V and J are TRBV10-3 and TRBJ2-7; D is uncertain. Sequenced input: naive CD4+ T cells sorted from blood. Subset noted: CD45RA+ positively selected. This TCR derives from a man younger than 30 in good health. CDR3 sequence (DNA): TGTGCCATCAGTGAGGGCAGCTCCTACGAGCAGTACTTC. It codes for CAISEGSSYEQYF.